This passage covers 4 T cell receptor beta chains from one sample sequenced in a study of cytomegalovirus exposure and HLA in healthy donors. The PCR employed 60 Vbeta primers together with 13 Jbeta primers. TCRdb's copy holds only in-frame clones and misses some; the assay was immunoSEQ multiplex PCR. Of 110,000 to 150,000 clones in the sample, roughly 78% are singletons; the top ten hold about 2.9%. The sample comprised PBMCs. These TCRs come from a female donor in good health and CMV-seronegative.

The chain couples TRBV6-1 to TRBJ1-4; 9 bases are a match to TRBD1. The ends lost 5 bases at V and 4 bases at J; junction bases unmatched: 5. This CDR3 is built from 15 residues. The germline CDR1 and CDR2 sequences are MNHNS and SASEGT. The CDR3 loop is CASSSTGGINEKLFF. The CDR3 region has the DNA TGTGCCAGCAGTTCCACAGGGGGCATTAATGAAAAACTGTTTTTT.

About this clone itself: The germline gene is not matched at one end of the junction; a read error may be the cause. Other DNA sequences in this sample translate to the same CDR3. The chain has TRBV27 and TRBJ1-1; no reliable D call. This CDR3 region has 13 residues. CDR1 is MNHEY, CDR2 SMNVEV, per germline (reference sequence). CDR3 protein: CASSLAGNTEAFF. The CDR3 coding sequence is TGTGCCAGCAGTTTGGCGGGTAACACTGAAGCCTTCTTT.

CDR3 in amino acids: CASSNQGGHNEQFF. The DNA of the CDR3 is TGTGCCAGTAGTAACCAGGGGGGCCACAATGAGCAGTTCTTC. The chain has TRBV19 and TRBJ2-1; TRBD1 is a possible D gene (7 bases). This CDR3 has 14 amino acids. The germline gives CDR1 LNHDA, CDR2 SQIVND (reference sequence). V lost 4 bases, J lost 5 bases, and 12 bases lay in between.

The J gene is TRBJ1-4, the V gene TRBV21-1. TRBV21-1 is flagged as a pseudogene. The CDR3 has 14 amino acids. CDR3 residues: CARGGKFGGEKLFF. In nucleotides, the CDR3 is TGTGCCAGGGGGGGAAAGTTTGGAGGTGAAAAACTGTTTTTT.